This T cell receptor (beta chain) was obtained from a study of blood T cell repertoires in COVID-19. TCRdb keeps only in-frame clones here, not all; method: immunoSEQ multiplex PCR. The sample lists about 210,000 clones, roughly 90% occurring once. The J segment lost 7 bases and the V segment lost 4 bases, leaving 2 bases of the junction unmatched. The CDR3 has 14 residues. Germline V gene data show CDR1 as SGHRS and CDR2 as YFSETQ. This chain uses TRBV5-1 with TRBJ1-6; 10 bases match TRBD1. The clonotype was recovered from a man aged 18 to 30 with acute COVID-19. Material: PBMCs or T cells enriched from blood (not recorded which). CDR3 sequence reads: CASSPGQGNSPLHF. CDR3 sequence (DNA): TGCGCCAGCAGCCCGGGACAGGGGAATTCACCCCTCCACTTT. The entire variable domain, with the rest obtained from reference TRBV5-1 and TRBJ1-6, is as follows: KAGVTQTPRYLIKTRGQQVTLSCSPISGHRSVSWYQQTPGQGLQFLFEYFSETQRNKGNFPGRFSGRQFSNSRSEMNVSTLELGDSALYLCASSPGQGNSPLHFGNGTRLTVT.